The 18 T cell receptor beta chains listed next were all sequenced from one sample in a study of cytomegalovirus exposure and HLA in healthy donors. Primers for the PCR totalled 60 Vbeta and 13 Jbeta. TCRdb keeps only in-frame clones here, not all; method: immunoSEQ multiplex PCR. The table lists about 220,000 clones, nearly 80% of them singletons. Sequenced input: PBMCs. These TCRs come from a male donor in good health and CMV-seronegative.

This clone was seen once. This chain uses TRBV5-1 with TRBJ2-1, with TRBD2 identical over 8 bases. The trim removed 6 bases at V and 8 bases at J, leaving 10 bases unmatched. The CDR3 loop spans 14 amino acids. From germline, CDR1 is SGHRS and CDR2 YFSETQ. The CDR3 DNA reads TGCGCCAGCACTGTCATGGCGGGGGGCTATGAGCAGTTCTTC. Translating it yields CASTVMAGGYEQFF.

This chain joins TRBV28 and TRBJ2-1; TRBD1 aligns across 9 bases. CDR3 length: 16 amino acids. Germline loops: CDR1 MDHEN, CDR2 SYDVKM. V shed 7 bases, J shed 8 bases, and the junction held 15 bases outside the gene matches. CDR3 DNA: TGTGCCAGCAATCCCTTGGGGGGGACAGGGCTCCATGAGCAGTTCTTC. This encodes CASNPLGGTGLHEQFF. Complete variable domain (other parts from reference TRBV28 and TRBJ2-1): DVKVTQSSRYLVKRTGEKVFLECVQDMDHENMFWYRQDPGLGLRLIYFSYDVKMKEKGDIPEGYSVSREKKERFSLILESASTNQTSMYLCASNPLGGTGLHEQFFGPGTRLTVL.

As to this clone: At one end the junction does not follow the germline gene, possibly because of a read error. CDR3 residues: CASSFGQNYGYTF. Here the CDR3 DNA reads TGCGCCAGCAGCTTCGGACAAAACTACGGCTACACCTTC. The gene calls are TRBV5-1 and TRBJ1-2; tentatively, D is TRBD1 (5 bases). This CDR3 has 13 amino acids. Germline CDR1 and CDR2: SGHRS and YFSETQ.

The CDR3 region is CASSLSWGGTDEQFF. DNA for the CDR3: TGTGCCAGCAGCTTAAGCTGGGGGGGGACCGATGAGCAGTTCTTC. This rearrangement joins TRBV9 to TRBJ2-1, with 7 bases aligning to TRBD2. This CDR3 is built from 15 residues. The J segment lost 8 bases and the V segment lost 4 bases, leaving 12 bases of the junction unmatched. Germline CDR1 is SGDLS and CDR2 is YYNGEE.

This clone has only a few counts. This chain joins TRBV7-3 and TRBJ2-5, with TRBD1 matching over 8 bases. The CDR3 totals 14 residues. Trimming at V came to 3 bases and at J to 3 bases, leaving 3 bases not matched to a gene. Germline CDR1 reads SGHTA; CDR2 reads FQGTGA. In DNA, the CDR3 is TGTGCCAGCAGCTTGACAGGGGAGGAAGAGACCCAGTACTTC. Its translation is CASSLTGEEETQYF.

This clone was seen once. This chain connects TRBV27 to TRBJ2-7, with D perhaps TRBD1 (5 bases). This CDR3 comprises 15 residues. The germline gives CDR1 MNHEY, CDR2 SMNVEV (reference sequence). V lost 4 bases to trimming and J lost 0 bases, with 13 bases between them. The CDR3, as DNA: TGTGCCAGCAGTTCGGACGGTGACAGCTCCTACGAGCAGTACTTC. This sequence encodes CASSSDGDSSYEQYF.

The rearrangement links TRBV10-3 to TRBJ2-1, with D hard to call. V lost 0 bases, J lost 0 bases, and 12 bases lay in between. Looked up from germline, CDR1 is ENHRY and CDR2 is SYGVKD. The CDR3 consists of 17 residues. DNA for the CDR3: TGTGCCATCAGTGAGTCGATGCGGCCGAGCTCCTACAATGAGCAGTTCTTC. Residues: CAISESMRPSSYNEQFF.

The rearrangement links TRBV7-2 to TRBJ2-7, with 9 bases lining up with TRBD2. The junction had 4 bases not matched to a gene; V was cut back by 4 bases and J by 0 bases. Germline values: CDR1 SGHTA, CDR2 FQGNSA. The CDR3 is 15 residues long. The CDR3, as DNA: TGTGCCAGCAGCTCCCTAGCGGGGACCTCCTACGAGCAGTACTTC. Protein: CASSSLAGTSYEQYF.

The rearrangement joins TRBV5-1 to TRBJ1-2, with 7 nucleotides matching TRBD1. Germline assignment: CDR1 SGHRS and CDR2 YFSETQ. The CDR3 totals 13 residues. The V and J ends lost 5 bases and 7 bases, in that order; junction bases with no gene match: 8. The CDR3 bases are TGCGCCAGCAGACCTATCACAGGGGTTGGCTACACCTTC. Its translation is CASRPITGVGYTF.

The rearrangement joins TRBV9 to TRBJ2-5; D is perhaps TRBD2 (6 bases). Germline V gene data show CDR1 as SGDLS and CDR2 as YYNGEE. CDR3 length: 14 residues. Trimming pared 6 bases from V and 4 bases from J, leaving 16 bases between. CDR3 bases: TGTGCCAGCACCCCCGGGGGAGGAAGAGAGACCCAGTACTTC. Translation: CASTPGGGRETQYF.

The V gene is TRBV14, the J gene TRBJ2-7, with D possibly matching TRBD2 (6 bases). The CDR3 length is 15 residues. V was cut by 1 base and J by 3 bases, with 13 bases left in between. Germline V lookup: CDR1 SGHDN, CDR2 FVKESK. Written as DNA, the CDR3 is TGTGCCAGCAGCCAAGGTTGGGGACTCTACTACGAGCAGTACTTC. This sequence encodes CASSQGWGLYYEQYF.

The genes are TRBV30 and TRBJ2-5; D perhaps matches TRBD2 (6 bases). Trimming shortened V by 5 bases and J by 5 bases, and 9 bases separated the two germline ends. The CDR3 has 11 residues. Germline V gene data show CDR1 as GTSNPN and CDR2 as SVGIG (reference sequence). The CDR3 spells CAWAGGETQYF. DNA for the CDR3: TGTGCCTGGGCTGGGGGGGAGACCCAGTACTTC. Filled out from reference TRBV30 and TRBJ2-5, the complete variable domain reads SQTIHQWPATLVQPVGSPLSLECTVEGTSNPNLYWYRQAAGRGLQLLFYSVGIGQISSEVPQNLSASRPQDRQFILSSKKLLLSDSGFYLCAWAGGETQYFGPGTRLLVL.

The chain has TRBV2 and TRBJ2-1; 11 bases align to TRBD2. The CDR3 consists of 14 residues. V lost 6 bases to trimming and J lost 7 bases; unmatched junction nucleotides: 5. Per the germline V gene, CDR1 is SNHLY and CDR2 is FYNNEI. CDR3: CASRARTSGNEQFF. The CDR3 region has the DNA TGTGCCAGCAGGGCCAGGACTAGCGGGAATGAGCAGTTCTTC.

This chain joins TRBV7-9 and TRBJ2-1; D remains ambiguous. Germline lookup yields CDR1 SEHNR and CDR2 FQNEAQ (reference sequence). The CDR3 is made up of 15 amino acids. Trimming took off 5 bases at V and 0 bases at J, with 11 bases between the two ends. CDR3 nucleotide sequence: TGTGCCAGCAGCACCAGACTCATCTCCTACAATGAGCAGTTCTTC. The encoded protein is CASSTRLISYNEQFF.

V usage is TRBV28 and J usage is TRBJ2-7; 7 nucleotides align to TRBD1. The germline gives CDR1 MDHEN, CDR2 SYDVKM. This CDR3 spans 15 amino acids. Trimming removed 6 bases from V and 3 bases from J; junction bases left unmatched: 11. Here the CDR3 DNA reads TGTGCCAGCAGCTTGATACGGACAGGCTACTACGAGCAGTACTTC. This sequence encodes CASSLIRTGYYEQYF. Using reference TRBV28 and TRBJ2-7 for the parts outside the CDR3, the full variable domain is DVKVTQSSRYLVKRTGEKVFLECVQDMDHENMFWYRQDPGLGLRLIYFSYDVKMKEKGDIPEGYSVSREKKERFSLILESASTNQTSMYLCASSLIRTGYYEQYFGPGTRLTVT.

This clone has just a few counts. This chain connects TRBV28 to TRBJ2-7, with 8 nucleotides matching TRBD1. Looked up from germline, CDR1 is MDHEN and CDR2 is SYDVKM. V gave up 4 bases and J gave up 4 bases; unmatched junction bases: 9. The CDR3 extends over 15 amino acids. The CDR3 is CASSSPTGGRYEQYF. In DNA, the CDR3 is TGTGCCAGCAGTTCCCCTACAGGGGGTCGTTACGAGCAGTACTTC.

The chain carries TRBV19 and TRBJ1-2; D is ambiguous. There are 13 residues in the CDR3. V lost 1 base and J 6 bases, leaving 9 bases between the germline ends. Looked up from germline, CDR1 is LNHDA and CDR2 is SQIVND (reference sequence). The CDR3 DNA reads TGTGCCAGTAGTATAGGGCTGGGCGATGGCTACACCTTC. This codes for CASSIGLGDGYTF.

This chain uses TRBV9 with TRBJ1-3; TRBD1 might be the D (6 bases). The length of the CDR3 is 13 residues. Trimming removed 2 bases from V and 7 bases from J, with 10 bases in between. CDR1 is SGDLS, CDR2 YYNGEE, per germline. CDR3 DNA sequence: TGTGCCAGCAGCGTGTCGGACAGCAACACCATATATTTT. Its translation: CASSVSDSNTIYF.